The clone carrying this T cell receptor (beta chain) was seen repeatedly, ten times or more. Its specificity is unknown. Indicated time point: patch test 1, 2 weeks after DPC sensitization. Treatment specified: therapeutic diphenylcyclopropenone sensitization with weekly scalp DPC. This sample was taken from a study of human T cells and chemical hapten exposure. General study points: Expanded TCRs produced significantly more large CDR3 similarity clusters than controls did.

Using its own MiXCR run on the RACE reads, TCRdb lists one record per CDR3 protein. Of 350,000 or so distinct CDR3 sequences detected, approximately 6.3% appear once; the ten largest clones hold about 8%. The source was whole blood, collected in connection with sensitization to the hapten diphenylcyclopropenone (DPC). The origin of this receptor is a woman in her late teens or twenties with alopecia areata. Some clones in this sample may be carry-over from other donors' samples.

CDR3 DNA sequence: TGTGCCAGCCACCCCGGGACAGGGTGGGAGCAGTACTTC. Translated: CASHPGTGWEQYF. This chain links TRBV18 with TRBJ2-7; 9 bases line up with TRBD1. Trimming removed 8 bases from V and 7 bases from J; junction bases left unmatched: 9. The CDR3 sequence is 13 residues long. Germline V lookup: CDR1 KGHSH, CDR2 LQKENI.